This TCR beta chain was recovered during a study of T cell responses to AZD1222 COVID-19 vaccine. Only in-frame clones appear in the TCRdb table, and some are missing; sequencing was by immunoSEQ multiplex PCR. The repertoire holds tens of thousands of clones, with 80% to 90% as singletons. V was shortened by 2 bases and J by 10 bases, with 17 bases between the two germline ends. This CDR3 has 14 residues. Per the germline V gene, CDR1 is MNHEY and CDR2 is SVGEGT. This clonotype originated in an adult in good health. This material consisted of peripheral blood, taken on day 0 of AZD1222 vaccination. V and J are TRBV6-2 or TRBV6-3 and TRBJ1-1, with a tentative D call TRBD1 (5 bases). The CDR3 DNA sequence: TGTGCCAGCAGTTACCAGGGCTCGTTTAATCGAGCTTTCTTT. Residues: CASSYQGSFNRAFF.